This T cell receptor beta chain was recovered during a study of T cell responses to AZD1222 COVID-19 vaccine (dated by TCRdb to about 2021). For context, the study as a whole: AZD1222 recipients whose second dose came at about 4 weeks and those whose second dose came at about 12 weeks were combined into one group, since spike-specific TCR depth and breadth did not differ between the two schedules. TCR sequencing was performed for about 240 trial participants, of whom approximately 200 were given two doses of AZD1222 and around 25 were given two doses of MenACWY control vaccine. Trial participants were enrolled by age into subgroups of 18-55, 56-69 and 70-plus years, and roughly 150, 30 and 60 TCR-sequenced participants, respectively, were included in these subgroups.

Comment on this clone: The antigen this receptor binds is unknown. No much larger clone is present one base from it, and per-base qualities are unavailable.

The time point label of this sample denotes: baseline before first vaccination. The vaccinee samples were drawn from two UK trials, COV001 and COV002, one of which was a single-blind randomized controlled phase 2/3 trial testing AZD1222 (ChAdOx1 nCoV-19) in healthy adults. For TCRbeta chain sequencing, PBMC samples from trial participants were taken at day 0 and at day 28 after the second dose. The CDR3 regions of human TCRbeta chains were analyzed by immunosequencing. The paper's data handling went like this. TCRs in the repertoires were matched against a reference library of SARS-CoV-2-specific TCRs that had been generated with the MIRA antigen-specificity platform. Breadth meant the fraction of unique TCRs that were SARS-CoV-2-associated, whereas depth meant the fraction of total T cells that were SARS-CoV-2-associated. Using the MIRA data, each spike-specific TCR was mapped to the spike region that the TCR reacts to and placed in a CD4 or CD8 class. Log10-transformed breadth and depth values were compared by one-way ANOVA with Sidak's multiple comparisons tests. TCRdb retrieved this table from immuneACCESS and kept in-frame rearrangements only. Not all clones are present; in checked studies, unresolved V genes account for under half, and no reason is known for the remainder. V, J and clone size derive from that table, while D and trimming were established from the DNA sequence. For this sample the table gives tens of thousands of clones, of which 83% were detected only once. In total, the top ten clones hold around 52% of the sample.

The study at large found these results: In the small 56-69-year group, the increase in depth fell short of significance, most likely because of low power. Because no day 14 peak-response samples were available, repertoires were characterized only after the peak T cell response. Vaccine-associated CD4 TCRs spanned the whole spike protein, with dominant responses in regions 160-218 and 743-854. Epitopes outside the regions mutated in the B.1.351 and B.1.1.7 variants were reportedly recognized by nearly half of the unique spike-specific TCRs. Participants were mostly white British, with more females than males. The authors suggested clonal diversity may have been underestimated. Only a handful of AZD1222 recipients were SARS-CoV-2 seropositive at baseline, limiting conclusions about previously exposed vaccinees. A significant rise in spike-specific TCR breadth and depth was observed after two AZD1222 doses relative to day 0 and relative to MenACWY recipients.

CDR3 length: 15 amino acids, cysteine to phenylalanine. Only the CDR3 DNA is retained, 45 bases long and in frame from the first base. V drops 4 bases and J drops 0 bases, leaving 13 bases in between. CDR1 and CDR2 are drawn from the germline V gene: MNHEY, SVGEGT. This receptor was taken from an adult in good health. The chain links TRBV6-2 or TRBV6-3 with TRBJ2-7; perhaps TRBD1 is the D gene, with 5 bases matching. The material sequenced was peripheral blood, taken on day 0 of AZD1222 vaccination. The DNA is TGTGCCAGCAGTTCGCCCAGGGTAAACTCCTACGAGCAGTACTTC. This yields the protein CASSSPRVNSYEQYF.